This TCR beta chain is drawn from a study of T cell repertoires in cytomegalovirus infection. Study findings and constraints: Carriers of CMV and the relevant HLA type were discriminated by public TCR beta frequency. The response measured ex vivo was dominated by TCR beta clonotypes (HLA-C-restricted and CMV-specific).

Each CDR3 protein is one row after TCRdb ran MiXCR on the reads. The data show approximately 730,000 distinct CDR3 sequences, approximately 33% seen once. This clonotype was seen more than once but under ten times. Its target is unknown. This specimen consisted of cultured PBMCs, obtained from culture after CMV antigen stimulation. The sequence derives from a human donor in good health (CMV status not recorded). Some clones in this sample may be carry-over from other donors' samples.

The CDR3 nucleotides read TGTGCCAGCCACCACAGGGGAAGGGATGGCTACACCTTC. It yields the protein CASHHRGRDGYTF. The rearrangement links TRBV19 to TRBJ1-2; 7 bases match TRBD1. The ends lost 9 bases at V and 6 bases at J; junction bases unmatched: 10. Germline V CDR1 and CDR2: LNHDA, SQIVND (reference sequence). This CDR3 spans 13 amino acids.